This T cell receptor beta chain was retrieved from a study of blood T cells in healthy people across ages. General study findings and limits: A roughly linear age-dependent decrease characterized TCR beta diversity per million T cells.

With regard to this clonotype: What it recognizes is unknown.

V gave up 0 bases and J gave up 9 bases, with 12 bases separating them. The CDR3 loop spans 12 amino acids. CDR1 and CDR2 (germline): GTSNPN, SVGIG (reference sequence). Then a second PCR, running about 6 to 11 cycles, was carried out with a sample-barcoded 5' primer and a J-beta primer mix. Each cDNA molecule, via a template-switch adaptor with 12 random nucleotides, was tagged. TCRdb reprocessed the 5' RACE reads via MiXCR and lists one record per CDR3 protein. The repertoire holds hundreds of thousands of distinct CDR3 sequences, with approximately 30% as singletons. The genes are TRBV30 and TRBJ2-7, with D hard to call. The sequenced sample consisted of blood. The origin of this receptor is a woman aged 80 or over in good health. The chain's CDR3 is CAWSVVGLGQYF. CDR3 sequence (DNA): TGTGCCTGGAGTGTGGTGGGTTTAGGGCAGTACTTC.